This is a list of T cell receptor beta chains from one sample in a study of CD8 T cells in Susac syndrome. TCRdb reanalysed the immunoSEQ multiplex PCR reads using MiXCR and keeps one entry per CDR3 protein. The sample records about 210,000 distinct CDR3 sequences, about 95% being singletons. The specimen was CD4+ T cells from PBMCs. All receptors come from a human donor with multiple sclerosis. Both conserved end residues are part of each CDR3. The D gene is left open where the match is weak. Some rows mark clone size as missing; the rest say once, few, many or name a class of expanded clone.

>-|13|TRBV30|-|TRBJ1-2
TGTGCCTGGAGTACAAGGACTGCGGCTGGCTACACCTTC
CAWSTRTAAGYTF
>-|13|TRBV29-1|-|TRBJ2-1
TGCAGCGTTGAACGGACAGTGTTAGGTGAGCAGTTCTTC
CSVERTVLGEQFF
>TRBD1|13|TRBV20-1|-|TRBJ1-4
TGCAGTGCTAGGGACAGGGGGAGTGAAAAACTGTTTTTT
CSARDRGSEKLFF
>-|12|TRBV18|-|TRBJ2-5
TGTGCCAGCTCACCGAAACAAGAGACCCAGTACTTC
CASSPKQETQYF
>-|12|TRBV29-1|few|TRBJ2-7
TGCAGCGTTTGGGTAGGGTGGGACGAGCAGTACTTC
CSVWVGWDEQYF
>-|14|TRBV20-1|-|TRBJ2-3
TGCAGTGCTAGCCCTCTAGCGAGCACAGATACGCAGTATTTT
CSASPLASTDTQYF
>TRBD2|15|TRBV29-1|-|TRBJ2-5
TGCAGCGCCAAGACACTAGCGGGAGGGCGGGGGACCCAGTACTTC
CSAKTLAGGRGTQYF
>-|11|TRBV29-1|-|TRBJ2-3
TGCAGCGTTGTTTGGGTGGATACGCAGTATTTT
CSVVWVDTQYF
>TRBD2|16|TRBV5-4|-|TRBJ2-1
TGTGCCAGCAGCCCCGGTACTAGCGGGAGTCTTGGTGAGCAGTTCTTC
CASSPGTSGSLGEQFF
>-|15|TRBV3-1|once|TRBJ2-7
TGTGCCAGCAGCCAGCAGGTGCGGCAGCTATACGAGCAGTACTTC
CASSQQVRQLYEQYF
>TRBD1|16|TRBV29-1|-|TRBJ2-7
TGCAGCGTTGAAGTAGGGAACTACGACAGGGGCAACGAGCAGTACTTC
CSVEVGNYDRGNEQYF
>-|14|TRBV6-5|-|TRBJ2-3
TGTGCCAGCAAAGCCCCGCTACGCACAGATACGCAGTATTTT
CASKAPLRTDTQYF
>-|13|TRBV20-1|-|TRBJ1-2
TGCAGTGCTAGCCTCGGACAGACGGGAGGCTACACCTTC
CSASLGQTGGYTF
>-|11|TRBV28|-|TRBJ1-1
TGTGCCAGCAGTTGGCGTACTGGGGCTTTCTTT
CASSWRTGAFF
>-|13|TRBV28|-|TRBJ2-1
TGTGCCAGCAGGTCCACCGGGGCGGGAGAGCAGTTCTTC
CASRSTGAGEQFF
>-|14|TRBV11-2|-|TRBJ2-7
TGTGCCAGCAGCTTAGATGGGGCACACTACGAGCAGTACTTC
CASSLDGAHYEQYF
>TRBD1|17|TRBV2|-|TRBJ1-5
TGTGCCAGCAGTTCCAGTATTGGGACAGGGAACGGTCAGCCCCAGCATTTT
CASSSSIGTGNGQPQHF
>-|15|TRBV2|-|TRBJ2-7
TGTGCCAGCAGGGAGGGCGGGAATCCCATCTACGAGCAGTACTTC
CASREGGNPIYEQYF
>-|14|TRBV5-6|-|TRBJ2-4
TGTGCCAGCAGCTTTACATTGGCCAAAAACATTCAGTACTTC
CASSFTLAKNIQYF
>TRBD1|14|TRBV12-3/TRBV12-4|-|TRBJ1-5
TGTGCCAGCAGCCCTGACAGGGCAAATCAGCCCCAGCATTTT
CASSPDRANQPQHF
>TRBD1|14|TRBV24-1|-|TRBJ2-1
TGTGCCACCAGTGACCCTCCTCCCGGACAGGGGAAGTTCTTC
CATSDPPPGQGKFF
>-|13|TRBV20-1|-|TRBJ2-1
TGCAGTGCTAGGGGCCCCTCCGACAATGAGCAGTTCTTC
CSARGPSDNEQFF
>-|12|TRBV12-5|once|TRBJ2-7
TGTGCTAGTGGTTTGGCCTATTACGAGCAGTACTTC
CASGLAYYEQYF
>TRBD1|14|TRBV29-1|-|TRBJ2-3
TGCAGCGCAGAGGACAGGGGAGCGGCAGATACGCAGTATTTT
CSAEDRGAADTQYF
>TRBD1|15|TRBV30|-|TRBJ2-7
TGTGCCTGGATTTCTCCGGGACAGGGGGTTTACGAGCAGTACTTC
CAWISPGQGVYEQYF
>-|12|TRBV7-9|-|TRBJ1-1
TGTGCCAGCAGCCCCCACGGGGCTGAAGCTTTCTTT
CASSPHGAEAFF
>-|16|TRBV20-1|-|TRBJ1-5
TGCAGTGCTAGAGGGCCTGGGGGGGGCGGCAATCAGCCCCAGCATTTT
CSARGPGGGGNQPQHF
>-|13|TRBV29-1|-|TRBJ1-1
TGCAGCGGGGGGGAGCTTATGGGGACTGAAGCTTTCTTT
CSGGELMGTEAFF
>TRBD2|19|TRBV23-1|once|TRBJ2-2
TGCGCCACTCAACAGACACTCACGACTTCTTTGCGGGGGACCGGGGAGCTGTTTTTT
CATQQTLTTSLRGTGELFF
>TRBD1|17|TRBV19|-|TRBJ2-5
TGTGCCAGTAGTATCCGGGGACAGGGGGCTTACCAAGAGACCCAGTACTTC
CASSIRGQGAYQETQYF
>-|12|TRBV3-1|-|TRBJ1-2
TGTGCCAGCAGCCGGGGCGGTCGAGGCTACACCTTC
CASSRGGRGYTF
>-|11|TRBV30|-|TRBJ1-1
TGTGCCTGGAGTTATGGGGGGGAAGCTTTCTTT
CAWSYGGEAFF
>-|16|TRBV27|-|TRBJ2-7
TGTGCCAGCAGTTCTATAGCGGTTGACAGCTCCTACGAGCAGTACTTC
CASSSIAVDSSYEQYF
>-|13|TRBV5-4|-|TRBJ1-2
TGTGCCAGCAGCCCAGACAACAACTATGGCTACACCTTC
CASSPDNNYGYTF
>-|14|TRBV20-1|-|TRBJ2-5
TGCAGTGCTAGAGGTTCGCCAGGGAGGGAGACCCAGTACTTC
CSARGSPGRETQYF
>-|13|TRBV29-1|-|TRBJ1-1
TGCAGCGTCCAGCGGGGGGCCAACACTGAAGCTTTCTTT
CSVQRGANTEAFF
>-|12|TRBV28|-|TRBJ2-5
TGTGCCAGCATCGGCGGGAAAGAGACCCAGTACTTC
CASIGGKETQYF
>TRBD2|15|TRBV2|-|TRBJ2-7
TGTGCCAGCAGACTTAGCGGGGGGCCCTCCTACGAGCAGTACTTC
CASRLSGGPSYEQYF
>-|13|TRBV6-2/TRBV6-3|-|TRBJ1-1
TGTGCCAGCAGTTACCGGTCGAACGGGGAAGCTTTCTTT
CASSYRSNGEAFF
>TRBD2|16|TRBV5-4|-|TRBJ2-3
TGTGCCAGCAGCTTGGCCCTCCAGCGGGGGACAGATACGCAGTATTTT
CASSLALQRGTDTQYF
>TRBD2|19|TRBV5-1|-|TRBJ2-3
TGCGCCAGCAGTTGGGGACGCCGGCCTCGAGCGGGGCTCACAGATACGCAGTATTTT
CASSWGRRPRAGLTDTQYF
>-|13|TRBV12-3/TRBV12-4|-|TRBJ1-5
TGTGCCAGCAGTTTGTGGAACGGTCAGCCCCAGCATTTT
CASSLWNGQPQHF
>-|12|TRBV20-1|-|TRBJ1-1
TGCAGTGCTACGAGGGGTGGCACTGAAGCTTTCTTT
CSATRGGTEAFF
>-|15|TRBV6-1|-|TRBJ1-3
TGTGCCAGCAGTGAGAACTTAAACTCTGGAAACACCATATATTTT
CASSENLNSGNTIYF
>TRBD1|14|TRBV12-3/TRBV12-4|-|TRBJ1-2
TGTGCCAGCAGCCAGCGGACAGGGGTCTATGGCTACACCTTC
CASSQRTGVYGYTF
>TRBD1|14|TRBV29-1|-|TRBJ2-3
TGCAGCGTCGCCCAGGGACAGTCCACTAATACGCAGTATTTT
CSVAQGQSTNTQYF
>TRBD1|15|TRBV19|-|TRBJ2-1
TGTGCCAGTAGACAGGACAGGGGAGTCTACAATGAGCAGTTCTTC
CASRQDRGVYNEQFF
>TRBD1|14|TRBV29-1|-|TRBJ2-5
TGCAGCGTTGGGAAGGGACAGGGTATTGAGACCCAGTACTTC
CSVGKGQGIETQYF
>-|11|TRBV29-1|-|TRBJ1-4
TGCAGCGTTGTGGAAACGCAAAAACTGTTTTTT
CSVVETQKLFF
>-|18|TRBV20-1|-|TRBJ2-1
TGCAGTGCTAGAGATGCCCGAACTACAACCGGGGACTACAATGAGCAGTTCTTC
CSARDARTTTGDYNEQFF